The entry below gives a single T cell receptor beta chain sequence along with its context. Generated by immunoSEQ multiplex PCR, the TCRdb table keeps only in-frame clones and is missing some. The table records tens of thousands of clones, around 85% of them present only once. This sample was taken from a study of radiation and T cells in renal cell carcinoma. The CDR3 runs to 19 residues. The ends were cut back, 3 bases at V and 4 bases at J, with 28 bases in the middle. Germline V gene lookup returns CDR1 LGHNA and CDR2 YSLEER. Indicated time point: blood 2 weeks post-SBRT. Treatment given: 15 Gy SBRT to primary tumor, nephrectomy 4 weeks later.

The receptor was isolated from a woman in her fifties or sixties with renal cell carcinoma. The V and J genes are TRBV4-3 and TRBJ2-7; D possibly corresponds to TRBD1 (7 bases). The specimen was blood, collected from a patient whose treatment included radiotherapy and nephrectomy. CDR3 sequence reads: CASSQQLAGSGQLTYEQYF. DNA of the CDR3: TGCGCCAGCAGCCAGCAACTCGCGGGATCGGGACAGCTGACGTACGAGCAGTACTTC.